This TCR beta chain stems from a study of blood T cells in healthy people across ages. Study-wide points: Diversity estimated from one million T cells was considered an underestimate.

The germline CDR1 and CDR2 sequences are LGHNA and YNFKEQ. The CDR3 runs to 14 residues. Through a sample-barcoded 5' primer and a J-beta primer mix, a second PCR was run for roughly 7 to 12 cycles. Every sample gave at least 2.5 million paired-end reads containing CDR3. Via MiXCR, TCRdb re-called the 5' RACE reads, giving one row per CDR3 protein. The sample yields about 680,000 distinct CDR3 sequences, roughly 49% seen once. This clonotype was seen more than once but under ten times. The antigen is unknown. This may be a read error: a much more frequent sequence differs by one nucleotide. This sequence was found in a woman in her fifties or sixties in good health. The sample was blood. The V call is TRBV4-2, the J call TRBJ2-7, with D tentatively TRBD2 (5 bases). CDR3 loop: CAGSPLAVPNEQYF. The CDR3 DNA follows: TGTGCCGGCAGCCCGCTAGCAGTCCCAAACGAGCAGTACTTC.